A single TCR beta chain is shown here with its context. Its antigen is unknown. This CDR3 spans 16 amino acids. The V end lost 2 bases, the J end lost 0 bases, and 13 bases lay between the germline ends. Germline CDR1 and CDR2: MNHNY and SVGAGI (reference sequence). This sample is drawn from a study of CD4+ T cells in melanoma. Study conclusions and caveats: Reportedly, melanoma neoantigen-specific CD4+ T cells showed varied differentiation states.

Sequencing used immunoSEQ multiplex PCR; TCRdb keeps in-frame clones, though not all of them. Here the sample spans thousands of clones, 60% to 80% being singletons. What was sequenced was cells from a culture (not recorded whether cultured in vitro). The chain couples TRBV6-6 to TRBJ1-2, with D maybe TRBD1 (5 bases). The TCR sequence derives from a human donor with melanoma. The CDR3 bases are TGTGCCAGCAGTTACCTTTTGACAGATGCTAACTATGGCTACACCTTC. Residues: CASSYLLTDANYGYTF.